This is a list of T cell receptor beta chains from one sample in a study of beta chain features in type 1 diabetes. Clones were sequenced by immunoSEQ multiplex PCR, and TCRdb holds only the in-frame ones, with some missing. The sample records under 950,000 clones, roughly 17% being singletons. Specimen: naive CD4+ T cells from blood. The receptors derive from a woman between 18 and 30 years old in good health. Both conserved end residues are part of each CDR3. The D gene is left open where the match is weak. A clone size is listed for some rows: how often the clone was seen (once, few, many), or a class if it is expanded.

>NA|TRBJ2-3|NA|TRBV5-1
TGCGCCAGCAGCTTGGACGGGGGTCTTGGTGCAGATACGCAGTATTTT
CASSLDGGLGADTQYF
>once|TRBJ2-7|NA|TRBV10-1
TGCGCCAGCAGCCGAAGTACAGAGACCGAGCAGTACTTC
CASSRSTETEQYF
>few|TRBJ2-2|NA|TRBV19
TGTGCCAGTACGGGGCAGTCCACCGGGGAGCTGTTTTTT
CASTGQSTGELFF
>NA|TRBJ2-7|NA|TRBV4-2
TGTGCCAGCAGCCAAGAGTTGGGACCTGGCGACGAGCAGTACTTC
CASSQELGPGDEQYF
>NA|TRBJ2-1|TRBD2|TRBV10-3
TGTGCCATCAGGGGCATTGCGGGAGAGGCACCATATGAGCAGTTCTTC
CAIRGIAGEAPYEQFF
>NA|TRBJ1-1|NA|TRBV28
TGTGCCAGCAGTTTACAGAAGGGAGCTTTCTTT
CASSLQKGAFF
>few|TRBJ1-2|NA|TRBV6-6
TGTGCCAGCGCCCCCCGGGGGTCAAACTATGGCTACACCTTC
CASAPRGSNYGYTF
>NA|TRBJ2-7|NA|TRBV6-6
TGTGCCAGCGGGGATTTGGGGCAGTACTTC
CASGDLGQYF
>NA|TRBJ2-5|NA|TRBV14
TGTGCCAGCAGCCACTTTGAGACCCAGTACTTC
CASSHFETQYF
>NA|TRBJ1-4|NA|TRBV28
TGTGCCAGCAGTTTAGTGAGGGGACGGTTGAATGAAAAACTGTTTTTT
CASSLVRGRLNEKLFF
>NA|TRBJ2-3|NA|TRBV5-1
TGCGCCAGCAGCAATCAGGGTAAAACAGATACGCAGTATTTT
CASSNQGKTDTQYF
>few|TRBJ1-2|TRBD1|TRBV16
TGTGCCAGCAGCCAACGTCGACAGGGGCTTAACTATGGCTACACCTTC
CASSQRRQGLNYGYTF
>NA|TRBJ2-1|NA|TRBV5-1
TGCGCCAGCAGCTTGGTTCAGGGCTACAATGAGCAGTTCTTC
CASSLVQGYNEQFF
>few|TRBJ2-3|TRBD2|TRBV18
TGTGCCAGCTCACCAGGGCTAGCGGGAGATACGCAGTATTTT
CASSPGLAGDTQYF
>NA|TRBJ1-6|TRBD1|TRBV9
TGTGCCAGCAGTTTTGACAGGGTAGGATCACCCCTCCACTTT
CASSFDRVGSPLHF
>NA|TRBJ2-5|NA|TRBV15
TGTGCCACCAGCAGGGGGTCTGGGGGAGTCGAGACCCAGTACTTC
CATSRGSGGVETQYF
>few|TRBJ2-1|TRBD2|TRBV18
TGTGCCAGCCTGGGGGGACTAGCGGACAATGAGCAGTTCTTC
CASLGGLADNEQFF
>few|TRBJ2-3|NA|TRBV5-1
TGCGCCAGCAGCTCCGCTGGGAGAAGCACAGATACGCAGTATTTT
CASSSAGRSTDTQYF
>NA|TRBJ2-1|TRBD2|TRBV6-4
TGTGCCAGCATTCGGTCTCGGGCGGGAGCGTACAATGAGCAGTTCTTC
CASIRSRAGAYNEQFF
>NA|TRBJ2-1|NA|TRBV11-2
TGTGCCAGCAGCTTAGAGGTTGAGCAGTTCTTC
CASSLEVEQFF
>few|TRBJ2-1|TRBD1|TRBV7-2
TGTGCCAGCAGCCAAAGGGGGCCTACCTACAATGAGCAGTTCTTC
CASSQRGPTYNEQFF
>few|TRBJ2-3|NA|TRBV9
TGTGCCAGCAGCGTCAGACTTAACACAGATACGCAGTATTTT
CASSVRLNTDTQYF
>few|TRBJ1-1|NA|TRBV18
TGTGCCAGCTCTGGGACGCCGAACACTGAAGCTTTCTTT
CASSGTPNTEAFF
>NA|TRBJ2-3|NA|TRBV25-1
TGTGCCACCCTCAAGGGGGGTTTGAGCACAGATACGCAGTATTTT
CATLKGGLSTDTQYF
>few|TRBJ2-3|TRBD2|TRBV5-8
TGTGCCAGCAGCTTGGCCCTGAGCGGGAGTACAGATACGCAGTATTTT
CASSLALSGSTDTQYF
>NA|TRBJ1-1|NA|TRBV20-1
TGCAGTGCTAGGCCCCCAGGGAAGGCTTTCTTT
CSARPPGKAFF
>NA|TRBJ1-5|TRBD1|TRBV19
TGTGCCAGTAGTATAGTCCAAACAGGGGTTAGTAATCAGCCCCAGCATTTT
CASSIVQTGVSNQPQHF
>many|TRBJ2-7|NA|TRBV21-1
TGTGCCAGCAGCGTCCCCGGACAGGGAAACGAGCAGTACTTC
CASSVPGQGNEQYF
>NA|TRBJ2-1|NA|TRBV28
TGTGCCAGTACCACCCCCGGTAATGAGCAGTTCTTC
CASTTPGNEQFF
>few|TRBJ2-7|NA|TRBV10-3
TGTGCCACCCGAACAGGGAATCGTGTCGACGAGCAGTACTTC
CATRTGNRVDEQYF
>few|TRBJ2-2|TRBD1|TRBV7-2
TGTGCCAGCAGCCCATTAGGACAGGGGCCCTACACCGGGGAGCTGTTTTTT
CASSPLGQGPYTGELFF
>NA|TRBJ2-1|TRBD2|TRBV28
TGTGCCAGCAGCCCCTTCTCGGGCGGGAGGGACAATGAGCAGTTCTTC
CASSPFSGGRDNEQFF
>few|TRBJ2-1|NA|TRBV4-3
TGCGCCAGCAGCCGCGACCAGCAGGGTACCCCATACAATGAGCAGTTCTTC
CASSRDQQGTPYNEQFF
>few|TRBJ2-5|NA|TRBV9
TGTGCCAGCAGCGTATTACAACAAGAGACCCAGTACTTC
CASSVLQQETQYF
>NA|TRBJ2-3|NA|TRBV7-2
TGTGCCAGCAGCTTAGTTAGGGACGGCTACACAGATACGCAGTATTTT
CASSLVRDGYTDTQYF
>NA|TRBJ2-1|TRBD2|TRBV11-2
TGTGCCAGCAGCAGGGGACTAGCGGGAGTTGGGCAGTTCTTC
CASSRGLAGVGQFF
>NA|TRBJ2-3|TRBD2|TRBV5-4
TGTGCCAGCAGCCGGTCCGGGACTAGTCCGGATACGCAGTATTTT
CASSRSGTSPDTQYF
>few|TRBJ2-7|NA|TRBV7-2
TGTGCCAGCACCGAGGGGGGCGGTAACTACGAGCAGTACTTC
CASTEGGGNYEQYF
>few|TRBJ2-1|NA|TRBV7-9
TGTGCCAGCAGCCCGGCCGGGTACGCTGAGCAGTTCTTC
CASSPAGYAEQFF
>few|TRBJ2-3|NA|TRBV6-1
TGTGCCAGCAGTGAAGCTACTAGCACAGATACGCAGTATTTT
CASSEATSTDTQYF
>NA|TRBJ2-1|TRBD1|TRBV28
TGTGCCAGCAGTTACTGGGACAGGGTCTACAATGAGCAGTTCTTC
CASSYWDRVYNEQFF
>NA|TRBJ2-5|NA|TRBV5-6
TGTGCCAGCAGCCCAACAGGGATGGAGACCCAGTACTTC
CASSPTGMETQYF
>once|TRBJ1-5|NA|TRBV7-9
TGTGCCAGCAGCTCGGTGGGACACCTTAGCAATCAGCCCCAGCATTTT
CASSSVGHLSNQPQHF
>few|TRBJ1-3|NA|TRBV25-1
TGTGCCAGCAGTGAAGTCCGGGGGGCTGGAAACACCATATATTTT
CASSEVRGAGNTIYF
>NA|TRBJ1-1|NA|TRBV5-4
TGTGCCAGCAGCTTGAGTCAAACTGAAGCTTTCTTT
CASSLSQTEAFF
>few|TRBJ2-3|NA|TRBV2
TGTGCCAGCAGTCCCGCCACCACAGATACGCAGTATTTT
CASSPATTDTQYF
>NA|TRBJ2-1|NA|TRBV7-9
TGTGCCAGCAGCCTCGGGAGCCGGTACAATGAGCAGTTCTTC
CASSLGSRYNEQFF
>few|TRBJ2-1|NA|TRBV27
TGTGCCAGGGATAAATTCGCCTCTTGGCGGCCCGGCTACAATGAGCAGTTCTTC
CARDKFASWRPGYNEQFF
>NA|TRBJ2-2|NA|TRBV6-5
TGTGCCACCCAAAGGGGGAACACCGGGGAGCTGTTTTTT
CATQRGNTGELFF
>NA|TRBJ2-5|TRBD2|TRBV11-2
TGTGCCAGCAGCTTAATGGCTAGCGGCCAAGAGACCCAGTACTTC
CASSLMASGQETQYF
>NA|TRBJ1-5|TRBD1|TRBV6-1
TGTGCCAGCAGACAGGGGGCTGATCAGCCCCAGCATTTT
CASRQGADQPQHF
>NA|TRBJ1-1|NA|TRBV2
TGTGCCAGCAGTGACCAGGGGACTGAAGCTTTCTTT
CASSDQGTEAFF
>few|TRBJ2-6|NA|TRBV9
TGTGCCAGCAGCGTAGCGAGTAGCGGAGGCTCTGGGGCCAACGTCCTGACTTTC
CASSVASSGGSGANVLTF
>NA|TRBJ2-2|TRBD2|TRBV7-2
TGTGCCAGCAGCTTAGAACTAGCGGGAGCTGGGAGCGGGGAGCTGTTTTTT
CASSLELAGAGSGELFF